Given below is one T cell receptor beta chain in context. This CDR3 comprises 12 residues. Germline CDR1 is SGHVS and CDR2 is FNYEAQ. The sample originates from a study of tumor-infiltrating lymphocytes in oesophageal squamous cell carcinoma. TCRdb re-called the PCR reads with MiXCR, one entry per CDR3 protein. This table holds 15,000 to 20,000 distinct CDR3 sequences, over 40% found once. The origin of this receptor is a male donor with esophageal squamous cell carcinoma. Material for sequencing was normal esophageal tissue next to the tumor. V is TRBV7-6 and J is TRBJ2-6, with no clear D. The J call may be wrong; the DNA end is better matched by TRBJ2-1. The CDR3 DNA follows: TGTGCCAGCAGCTCATCGAAACTGGAGCAGTTCTTC. It is translated as CASSSSKLEQFF.